This is a list of T cell receptor beta chains from one sample in a study of OX40 agonist ivuxolimab in advanced cancers. The protocol was immunoSEQ multiplex PCR, while the TCRdb copy is restricted to in-frame clones and leaves out a portion. The sample contains around 67,000 clones, nearly 90% of which appear only once. Here the sequenced sample was CD4+ or CD8+ T cells sorted from blood, taken in a trial of the OX40 agonist ivuxolimab. The source of these receptors is an adult with an advanced solid tumor such as melanoma, head and neck, liver or kidney cancer. CDR3s include the opening cysteine and the closing phenylalanine or tryptophan.

17 TRBJ2-5 TRBV7-6 CASSLRGSGRVLETQYF
16 TRBJ2-2 TRBV18 CASSFSSGTGAGELFF
14 TRBJ2-5 TRBV7-7 CASSLGLASETQYF
12 TRBJ1-6 TRBV7-9 CASSEQVSPLHF
15 TRBJ2-5 TRBV5-4 CASSRRLAGEETQYF
14 TRBJ2-2 TRBV14 CASSVTRETGELFF
12 TRBJ1-1 TRBV29-1 CSSWTDQTEAFF
19 TRBJ2-1 TRBV7-2 CASSSVGGAERGARGEQFF
13 TRBJ1-2 TRBV7-2 CASSLEQNYGYTF
15 TRBJ1-3 TRBV28 CASYPGVPSGNTIYF
14 TRBJ1-3 TRBV28 CASTGQGFGNTIYF
16 TRBJ2-3 TRBV5-4 CASSLVGGSSTDTQYF
16 TRBJ2-1 TRBV7-2 CASSLVGGFSLSEQFF
13 TRBJ1-5 TRBV10-3 CAISEDREKPQHF
16 TRBJ1-6 TRBV30 CAWSPLAGYHNSPLHF
13 TRBJ2-5 TRBV5-4 CASSSQGLETQYF
14 TRBJ2-3 TRBV11-2 CASSWTSSTDTQYF
13 TRBJ1-1 TRBV7-2 CASSLTRGTEAFF
14 TRBJ1-2 TRBV5-1 CASSPSGGDYGYTF
15 TRBJ2-1 TRBV19 CASLPGDRGANEQFF
15 TRBJ2-7 TRBV2 CASRAEAGGFHEQYF
15 TRBJ1-4 TRBV5-1 CASSWGTATNEKLFF
14 TRBJ2-7 TRBV18 CASSPSRGGYEQYF
15 TRBJ2-1 TRBV2 CASSSSGGSYNEQFF
16 TRBJ2-3 TRBV28 CASSQSWGQITDTQYF
13 TRBJ2-2 TRBV11-3 CASSFKGAGELFF
13 TRBJ1-4 TRBV5-1 CASSLGLDEKLFF
15 TRBJ2-5 TRBV5-1 CVSSLRRGGEETQYF
13 TRBJ2-1 TRBV12-5 CASGLALEAEQFF
16 TRBJ1-6 TRBV7-2 CASSYLGSSNNSPLHF
15 TRBJ2-1 TRBV5-8 CASSWGRSSYNEQFF
12 TRBJ2-1 TRBV5-6 CASSRGVYEQFF
16 TRBJ2-6 TRBV7-6 CASSLRAGSGANVLTF
16 TRBJ2-1 TRBV5-6 CASSSWDDRDRDEQFF
16 TRBJ2-2 TRBV7-9 CASSFPSGGAIGELFF
15 TRBJ2-7 TRBV7-3 CASSRGAGASYEQYF
14 TRBJ1-1 TRBV11-2 CASSANRGQGEAFF
14 TRBJ1-2 TRBV7-2 CASSLSRQDYGYTF
15 TRBJ2-1 TRBV5-1 CASSRTGLADNEQFF
13 TRBJ1-5 TRBV27 CASSRGADQPQHF
14 TRBJ2-2 TRBV19 CASTLRGSTGELFF
14 TRBJ2-7 TRBV6-5 CASSYRESSYEQYF
13 TRBJ1-1 TRBV5-1 CASSQGARTEAFF
14 TRBJ2-5 TRBV7-2 CASSSSGVVETQYF
14 TRBJ2-1 TRBV11-2 CASTRDRSYNEQFF
15 TRBJ1-1 TRBV4-1 CASSLGLSMNTEAFF
15 TRBJ2-7 TRBV5-1 CASSPWGREAYEQYF
13 TRBJ2-2 TRBV5-1 CASSPSNTGELFF
12 TRBJ1-5 TRBV18 CASSPAGQPQHF
16 TRBJ2-5 TRBV19 CASSIGTAPSQETQYF
14 TRBJ2-1 TRBV7-8 CASSQLLGDNEQFF
15 TRBJ2-1 TRBV4-3 CASSQGGEIDNEQFF
14 TRBJ2-5 TRBV14 CASSQFMGWETQYF
14 TRBJ2-5 TRBV19 CASSIKGTQETQYF
18 TRBJ1-2 TRBV19 CASSRTTVHIRDLDGYTF
14 TRBJ2-2 TRBV19 CASSITDNTGELFF
14 TRBJ2-5 TRBV5-4 CASSEAGGRETQYF
14 TRBJ2-3 TRBV5-6 CASSPDGSTDTQYF
15 TRBJ2-7 TRBV28 CASSFRLAGAYEQYF
15 TRBJ2-7 TRBV7-2 CASSPSGQGSYEQYF